This TCR beta chain was documented in a study of spatial heterogeneity in lung cancer. This clonotype was detected only a few times. This sample's time point: blood at routine non-recurrence follow-up after resection. Sequencing was performed on whole RNA extracted from tumor and nontumor lung tissue, or from frozen PBMC, and the material was left unsorted. TCRdb analysed the 5' RACE reads with MiXCR anew, one entry per CDR3 protein. The data contain about 52,000 distinct CDR3 sequences, under 8% of them singletons. Germline V lookup: CDR1 MNHEY, CDR2 SVGEGT. With 8 bases removed from V and 3 bases from J, the gap between germline ends came to 11 bases. The CDR3 extends over 13 amino acids.

The sample was PBMCs, taken at follow-up. The receptor's source is a female donor with early-stage non-small cell lung cancer. V usage is TRBV6-2 or TRBV6-3 and J usage is TRBJ2-1; D possibly corresponds to TRBD1 (6 bases). CDR3 protein: CASQRDNYNEQFF. Written as DNA, the CDR3 is TGTGCCAGCCAACGGGACAACTACAATGAGCAGTTCTTC.